A single T cell receptor (beta chain) is shown here with its context. This sample is part of a study of blood T cell repertoires in COVID-19. Across the study: Donors in the United States, Italy and Spain gave samples during acute or convalescent COVID-19.

This CDR3 is built from 14 residues. V was clipped by 5 bases and J by 4 bases; unmatched bases: 2. Per germline, CDR1 MNHEY and CDR2 SVGAGI. Data came from immunoSEQ multiplex PCR; TCRdb stores just in-frame clones and leaves some out. The table has approximately 250,000 clones, around four fifths seen once. Sample: peripheral blood. This TCR derives from a man aged 60-69 years who had recovered from COVID-19. The chain is built from TRBV6-5 and TRBJ2-3; 11 nucleotides line up with TRBD2. The CDR3 coding sequence is TGTGCCAGCAGTACTAGCGGGAGATCAGATACGCAGTATTTT. It codes for CASSTSGRSDTQYF.